This T cell receptor (beta chain) was sequenced for a study of T cell responses to AZD1222 COVID-19 vaccine (dated by TCRdb to the early 2020s). As for the study more broadly: AZD1222 recipients given second doses at about 4 weeks or at about 12 weeks were pooled, since spike-specific TCR depth and breadth were not found to differ between the two schedules. A total of 233 trial participants underwent TCR sequencing, of whom 207 had received two doses of AZD1222 and 26 had received two doses of the MenACWY control vaccine. Trial participants were enrolled by age into subgroups of 18-55, 56-69 and 70-plus years, and roughly 150, 30 and 60 TCR-sequenced participants, respectively, were included in these subgroups.

The time point label corresponds to: baseline before first vaccination. The vaccinee samples were drawn from two UK trials, COV001 and COV002, one of which was a single-blind randomized controlled phase 2/3 trial testing AZD1222 (ChAdOx1 nCoV-19) in healthy adults. For TCRbeta chain sequencing, PBMC samples from trial participants were taken at day 0 and at day 28 after the second dose. For this clone: Its antigen remains unidentified. No base quality information exists; no much larger clone differs at one position.

The CDR3 regions of human TCRbeta chains were analyzed by immunosequencing. The paper's processing steps were these. TCRs in the repertoires were matched against a reference library of SARS-CoV-2-specific TCRs that had been generated with the MIRA antigen-specificity platform. Breadth meant the fraction of unique TCRs that were SARS-CoV-2-associated, whereas depth meant the fraction of total T cells that were SARS-CoV-2-associated. Using the MIRA data, each spike-specific TCR was assigned both to the spike region to which the TCR was reactive and to a CD4 or CD8 class. Log10-transformed breadth and depth values were compared by one-way ANOVA with Sidak's multiple comparisons tests. TCRdb mirrors the immuneACCESS table, restricted to in-frame sequences. Some clones are absent from its copies; in checked studies, under half trace to an unresolved V gene, and the reason for the others is unknown. Clonal size and the V and J genes are those of that table, whereas D and trimming came from the DNA. The sample yields 120,000 to 150,000 clones; about nine tenths were counted once. The ten largest clonotypes hold 2.2% of the sample.

CDR1 and CDR2 (SGHVS, FQNEAQ) derive from the germline V gene. The CDR3, from cysteine to phenylalanine, totals 15 residues. Only CDR3 DNA remains: 45 bases, in frame from the first base. The V end gives up 7 bases and the J end 7 bases, leaving 15 bases in the junction not matched to a gene. Overall results and qualifications from the work: Only 5 to 7 AZD1222 recipients were SARS-CoV-2 seropositive at baseline, limiting conclusions about previously exposed vaccinees. Participants were mostly white British, with more females than males. The authors suggested clonal diversity may have been underestimated. After two AZD1222 doses, spike-specific TCR breadth and depth were significantly higher than at day 0 and than in MenACWY recipients. The vaccine-associated CD4 TCRs covered the entire spike protein, and the dominant responses fell in regions 160-218 and 743-854. Because no samples from the day 14 peak response were available, repertoires could be characterized only after the peak T cell response. In the small 56-69-year group, the increase in depth fell short of significance, most likely because of low power. Reportedly, almost half of the unique spike-specific TCRs recognized epitopes lying outside the regions that are mutated in the B.1.351 and B.1.1.7 variants.

Material: peripheral blood, obtained on day 0 of AZD1222 vaccination. This clonotype originated in an adult in good health. The sequence links TRBV7-8 to TRBJ1-2; TRBD1 fits 7 bases in the junction. CDR3 sequence: CASKETGQYLGGYTF. In nucleotides, the sequence is TGTGCCAGCAAAGAGACAGGGCAATATCTCGGTGGCTACACCTTC.